The rows below give T cell receptor beta chains drawn from one sample of a study of T cells in Graves' hyperthyroidism and ophthalmopathy. TCRdb analysed the multiplex PCR reads with MiXCR anew, one entry per CDR3 protein. This sample has roughly 420,000 distinct CDR3 sequences; 15% to 19% occur once, and the top ten carry 13% to 15%. The specimen was blood. The receptors here all came from a young woman with Graves' hyperthyroidism. Each CDR3 is given with its conserved first and last residue. Each record gives: J gene, D gene, clone size, V gene, CDR3 DNA, CDR3 protein. The D gene is left open where the match is weak. Size values are once, few and many counts, or a class for expanded clones, and some rows have none.

J gene: TRBJ1-1; D gene: TRBD1; clone size: few; V gene: TRBV6-5; CDR3 DNA: TGTGCCAGCAGTTACTCGGACAGGGGGAACACTGAAGCTTTCTTT; CDR3 protein: CASSYSDRGNTEAFF
J gene: TRBJ2-2; D gene: -; clone size: -; V gene: TRBV13; CDR3 DNA: TGTGCCAGTAATGGCGCCGGGGAGCTGTTTTTT; CDR3 protein: CASNGAGELFF
J gene: TRBJ2-5; D gene: TRBD1; clone size: many; V gene: TRBV12-3/TRBV12-4; CDR3 DNA: TGTGCCAGCAGCATGACAGGGGTGACCCAGTACTTC; CDR3 protein: CASSMTGVTQYF
J gene: TRBJ2-3; D gene: -; clone size: -; V gene: TRBV6-1; CDR3 DNA: TGTGCCAGCACCGTCCTTCTGGGGTCCACAGATACGCAGTATTTT; CDR3 protein: CASTVLLGSTDTQYF
J gene: TRBJ2-5; D gene: TRBD1; clone size: few; V gene: TRBV2; CDR3 DNA: TGTGCCAGCAGGGATGGGACAGGGGGCGCCGAGACCCAGTACTTC; CDR3 protein: CASRDGTGGAETQYF
J gene: TRBJ1-5; D gene: -; clone size: -; V gene: TRBV24-1; CDR3 DNA: TGTGCCACCAGTGACACCGGGACTGGCAATCAGCCCCAGCATTTT; CDR3 protein: CATSDTGTGNQPQHF
J gene: TRBJ1-5; D gene: -; clone size: many; V gene: TRBV15; CDR3 DNA: TGTGCCACCAGCATCGGCAGATCAGGGTACAATCAGCCCCAGCATTTT; CDR3 protein: CATSIGRSGYNQPQHF
J gene: TRBJ1-1; D gene: TRBD1; clone size: many; V gene: TRBV7-2; CDR3 DNA: TGTGCCAGCAGCTTAGTGGGGACAGGGATGACTGAAGCTTTCTTT; CDR3 protein: CASSLVGTGMTEAFF
J gene: TRBJ1-5; D gene: -; clone size: many; V gene: TRBV20-1; CDR3 DNA: TGCAGTGCTAGATTGGGTGGCCAGCCCCAGCATTTT; CDR3 protein: CSARLGGQPQHF
J gene: TRBJ2-5; D gene: TRBD1; clone size: many; V gene: TRBV5-6; CDR3 DNA: TGTGCCAGCAGCTCCTACGGACAGGGGGAGACCCAGTACTTC; CDR3 protein: CASSSYGQGETQYF
J gene: TRBJ2-1; D gene: TRBD2; clone size: once; V gene: TRBV3-1; CDR3 DNA: TGTGCCAGCAGCTCCGGGACTAGCGGGAGGGCCGTCAATGAGCAGTTCTTC; CDR3 protein: CASSSGTSGRAVNEQFF
J gene: TRBJ1-2; D gene: -; clone size: few; V gene: TRBV12-3/TRBV12-4; CDR3 DNA: TGTGCCAGCGGTACGGGGATAGCTAACTATGGCTACACCTTC; CDR3 protein: CASGTGIANYGYTF
J gene: TRBJ2-3; D gene: -; clone size: many; V gene: TRBV20-1; CDR3 DNA: TGCAGTGCTAGGGGGTGGTCGTTGAGTATCAGCACAGATACGCAGTATTTT; CDR3 protein: CSARGWSLSISTDTQYF
J gene: TRBJ2-2; D gene: TRBD2; clone size: -; V gene: TRBV11-1; CDR3 DNA: TGTGCCAGCAGCCAGAGCCCAACTCGCGGGAGTCGGATCGGGGAGCTGTTTTTT; CDR3 protein: CASSQSPTRGSRIGELFF
J gene: TRBJ2-7; D gene: -; clone size: many; V gene: TRBV3-1; CDR3 DNA: TGTGCCAGCAGCCTAAGACAGAGGGGCGAGCAGTACTTC; CDR3 protein: CASSLRQRGEQYF
J gene: TRBJ1-2; D gene: -; clone size: -; V gene: TRBV15; CDR3 DNA: TGTGCCACCAGCAGAGATAACAGGGAGAGCTATGGCTACACCTTC; CDR3 protein: CATSRDNRESYGYTF
J gene: TRBJ1-2; D gene: TRBD1; clone size: many; V gene: TRBV28; CDR3 DNA: TGTGCCAGCAGTTTGTGGAAAAGGGGGCCTGGCTACACCTTC; CDR3 protein: CASSLWKRGPGYTF
J gene: TRBJ1-6; D gene: -; clone size: many; V gene: TRBV5-5; CDR3 DNA: TGTGCCAGCAGCTTGGCCAAGGTTATGGGGAATTCACCCCTCCACTTT; CDR3 protein: CASSLAKVMGNSPLHF
J gene: TRBJ1-5; D gene: -; clone size: many; V gene: TRBV6-5; CDR3 DNA: TGTGCCAGCAGTTACAAGGGGACATCCATGGATCAGCCCCAGCATTTT; CDR3 protein: CASSYKGTSMDQPQHF
J gene: TRBJ2-5; D gene: TRBD2; clone size: few; V gene: TRBV4-2; CDR3 DNA: TGTGCCAGCAGCCACACGGGGGGGAACCAAGAGACCCAGTACTTC; CDR3 protein: CASSHTGGNQETQYF
J gene: TRBJ1-6; D gene: -; clone size: many; V gene: TRBV3-1; CDR3 DNA: TGTGCCAGCAGCCAAGATCCGAGGGGATCACCCCTCCACTTT; CDR3 protein: CASSQDPRGSPLHF
J gene: TRBJ2-3; D gene: -; clone size: -; V gene: TRBV7-9; CDR3 DNA: TGTGCCAGCAGCTTCCGAGAAAATACGCAGTATTTT; CDR3 protein: CASSFRENTQYF
J gene: TRBJ2-1; D gene: TRBD1; clone size: few; V gene: TRBV20-1; CDR3 DNA: TGCAGTGCTCCCGGCTGGCTCGGGACAGGGAACAATGAGCAGTTCTTC; CDR3 protein: CSAPGWLGTGNNEQFF
J gene: TRBJ1-1; D gene: -; clone size: once; V gene: TRBV6-1; CDR3 DNA: TGTGCCAGCAGTGAAGTGCTCCCCTCCTGGGGGCACACTGAAGCTTTCTTT; CDR3 protein: CASSEVLPSWGHTEAFF
J gene: TRBJ1-5; D gene: -; clone size: many; V gene: TRBV6-2/TRBV6-3; CDR3 DNA: TGTGCCACCTCGGACAGAAGCCTCAATCAGCCCCAGCATTTT; CDR3 protein: CATSDRSLNQPQHF
J gene: TRBJ2-7; D gene: TRBD2; clone size: many; V gene: TRBV7-7; CDR3 DNA: TGTGCTAGGACGGCGGGAGGGCTGGGGGAGCAGTACTTC; CDR3 protein: CARTAGGLGEQYF
J gene: TRBJ2-7; D gene: TRBD2; clone size: many; V gene: TRBV11-2; CDR3 DNA: TGTGCCAGCAGCAAGCCCCTAGCGGGAGCTCTAAGGTGGGCCTCCTACGAGCAGTACTTC; CDR3 protein: CASSKPLAGALRWASYEQYF
J gene: TRBJ2-7; D gene: -; clone size: many; V gene: TRBV20-1; CDR3 DNA: TGCAGTGCTAGAGATGACGGCAGAAGCTCCTACGAGCAGTACTTC; CDR3 protein: CSARDDGRSSYEQYF
J gene: TRBJ1-3; D gene: -; clone size: -; V gene: TRBV5-5; CDR3 DNA: TGTGCCAGCAGCCGAGCGACGGTGAGCTCTGGAAACACCATATATTTT; CDR3 protein: CASSRATVSSGNTIYF
J gene: TRBJ2-4; D gene: TRBD2; clone size: many; V gene: TRBV12-3/TRBV12-4; CDR3 DNA: TGTGCCAGCAGCCCCCCGGGACTAGCGGGAAAAAACATTCAGTACTTC; CDR3 protein: CASSPPGLAGKNIQYF
J gene: TRBJ1-5; D gene: -; clone size: many; V gene: TRBV12-3/TRBV12-4; CDR3 DNA: TGTGCCAGCACTTTTCTAGATCAGCCCCAGCATTTT; CDR3 protein: CASTFLDQPQHF
J gene: TRBJ2-1; D gene: TRBD2; clone size: many; V gene: TRBV19; CDR3 DNA: TGTGCCAGTAGTCGGTTGAGCGGGAGAACCTACAATGAGCAGTTCTTC; CDR3 protein: CASSRLSGRTYNEQFF
J gene: TRBJ1-1; D gene: TRBD1; clone size: many; V gene: TRBV5-1; CDR3 DNA: TGCGCCAGCAGCCCAGGGGGAGTGGGTTTCTTGAACACTGAAGCTTTCTTT; CDR3 protein: CASSPGGVGFLNTEAFF
J gene: TRBJ2-7; D gene: TRBD1; clone size: few; V gene: TRBV9; CDR3 DNA: TGTGCCAGCAGCCCTACAGGGGCCTTGAGCTCCTACGAGCAGTACTTC; CDR3 protein: CASSPTGALSSYEQYF
J gene: TRBJ1-1; D gene: TRBD1; clone size: many; V gene: TRBV12-3/TRBV12-4; CDR3 DNA: TGTGCCAGCAGCTTACAGGGGTTGGACACTGAAGCTTTCTTT; CDR3 protein: CASSLQGLDTEAFF
J gene: TRBJ2-1; D gene: TRBD1; clone size: -; V gene: TRBV24-1; CDR3 DNA: TGTGCCATCTCAGCGGACCGGGACAGCTCCTACAATGAGCAGTTCTTC; CDR3 protein: CAISADRDSSYNEQFF
J gene: TRBJ2-5; D gene: TRBD2; clone size: many; V gene: TRBV7-2; CDR3 DNA: TGTGCCAGCAGTCTACAACTGGGACTAGCGGGGGCCCAGGGTCCGTACTTC; CDR3 protein: CASSLQLGLAGAQGPYF
J gene: TRBJ2-2; D gene: TRBD1; clone size: -; V gene: TRBV25-1; CDR3 DNA: TGTGCCAGCAGAGACGGCAGGGGGTCCACCGGGGAGCTGTTTTTT; CDR3 protein: CASRDGRGSTGELFF
J gene: TRBJ1-1; D gene: -; clone size: many; V gene: TRBV18; CDR3 DNA: TGTGCCAGCTCCTCGGCAACCAACACTGAAGCTTTCTTT; CDR3 protein: CASSSATNTEAFF
J gene: TRBJ2-6; D gene: -; clone size: -; V gene: TRBV12-3/TRBV12-4; CDR3 DNA: TGTGCCAGCAGCCGCCTGGGAGGGTTAGGGGGGGCCAACGTCCTGACTTTT; CDR3 protein: CASSRLGGLGGANVLTF
J gene: TRBJ2-1; D gene: TRBD1; clone size: few; V gene: TRBV29-1; CDR3 DNA: TGCAGCGTTGAAGCCACACTGACAGGGCTTTACAATGAGCAGTTCTTC; CDR3 protein: CSVEATLTGLYNEQFF